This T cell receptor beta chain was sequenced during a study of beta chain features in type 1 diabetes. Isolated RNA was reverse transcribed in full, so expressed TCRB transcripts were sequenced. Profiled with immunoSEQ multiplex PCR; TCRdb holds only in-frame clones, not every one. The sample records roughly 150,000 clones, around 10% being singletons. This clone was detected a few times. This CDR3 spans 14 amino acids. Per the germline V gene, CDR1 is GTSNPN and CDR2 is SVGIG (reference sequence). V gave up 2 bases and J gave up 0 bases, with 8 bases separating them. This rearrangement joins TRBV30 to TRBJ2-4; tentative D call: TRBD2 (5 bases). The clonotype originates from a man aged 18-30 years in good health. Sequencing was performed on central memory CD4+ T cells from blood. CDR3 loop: CAWSRGLAKNIQYF. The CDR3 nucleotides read TGTGCCTGGAGTCGAGGACTAGCCAAAAACATTCAGTACTTC. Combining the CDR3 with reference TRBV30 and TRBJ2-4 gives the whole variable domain SQTIHQWPATLVQPVGSPLSLECTVEGTSNPNLYWYRQAAGRGLQLLFYSVGIGQISSEVPQNLSASRPQDRQFILSSKKLLLSDSGFYLCAWSRGLAKNIQYFGAGTRLSVL.